This is a list of T cell receptor beta chains from one sample in a study of HIV-infected patients and healthy controls. TCRdb called the 5' RACE reads again in MiXCR, with one record for every CDR3 protein. The sample records 70,000 or so distinct CDR3 sequences, roughly a sixth being singletons. Sequencing was performed on CD4+ T cells from blood. Receptor source: a human donor in good health. Each CDR3 is given with its conserved first and last residue. D genes are given only for firm matches. Expanded clones are given a class, and other clones once, few, many or no size at all.

j_gene,v_gene,abundance,d_gene,CDR3aa,CDR3nt
TRBJ2-3,TRBV18,few,NA,CASSLLGTDTQYF,TGTGCCAGCTCACTCCTCGGCACAGATACGCAGTATTTT
TRBJ2-2,TRBV29-1,NA,NA,CSVPRGAKNTGELFF,TGCAGCGTGCCCCGCGGCGCCAAGAACACCGGGGAGCTGTTTTTT
TRBJ1-1,TRBV6-2/TRBV6-3,many,TRBD1,CASIGQGKTEAFF,TGTGCCAGCATTGGACAGGGGAAGACTGAAGCTTTCTTT
TRBJ2-2,TRBV14,few,NA,CASSQELHTGELFF,TGTGCCAGCAGCCAAGAACTCCACACCGGGGAGCTGTTTTTT
TRBJ2-1,TRBV5-5,many,NA,CASSLDRLVYNEQFF,TGTGCCAGCAGCTTGGATCGGCTAGTTTACAATGAGCAGTTCTTC
TRBJ1-2,TRBV7-9,few,TRBD1,CASSSDRGSGYTF,TGTGCCAGCAGCTCCGACAGGGGCTCTGGCTACACCTTC
TRBJ1-1,TRBV3-1,few,NA,CASSQEALGGGGIEAFF,TGTGCCAGCAGCCAAGAAGCTTTAGGGGGGGGGGGTATTGAAGCTTTCTTT
TRBJ2-7,TRBV5-1,many,TRBD1,CASSLTWDRNSYEQYF,TGCGCCAGCAGCTTGACCTGGGACAGAAACTCCTACGAGCAGTACTTC
TRBJ1-1,TRBV12-3/TRBV12-4,NA,NA,CASRFGPNTEAFF,TGTGCCAGCAGGTTTGGGCCCAACACTGAAGCTTTCTTT
TRBJ2-7,TRBV9,NA,NA,CASSPRTAAYEQYF,TGTGCCAGCAGCCCTCGGACAGCGGCCTACGAGCAGTACTTC
TRBJ2-1,TRBV29-1,many,NA,CSAHSYNEQFF,TGCAGCGCTCATTCCTACAATGAGCAGTTCTTC
TRBJ1-1,TRBV27,NA,NA,CASSLSRLKNTEAFF,TGTGCCAGCAGTTTATCTCGCCTGAAGAACACTGAAGCTTTCTTT
TRBJ2-7,TRBV6-5,few,NA,CASSTGRRSYEQYF,TGTGCCAGCAGTACAGGGAGGAGGTCCTACGAGCAGTACTTC
TRBJ2-1,TRBV24-1,many,TRBD2,CATSDPIAGGPDQQFF,TGTGCCACCAGTGATCCCATAGCGGGAGGTCCTGATCAGCAGTTCTTC
TRBJ2-3,TRBV29-1,many,TRBD2,CSVDRLAGTTDTQYF,TGCAGCGTTGATCGACTAGCGGGGACCACAGATACGCAGTATTTT
TRBJ2-3,TRBV12-3/TRBV12-4,many,NA,CASSPRQSTDTQYF,TGTGCCAGCAGTCCGCGACAGAGCACAGATACGCAGTATTTT
TRBJ2-1,TRBV18,many,NA,CASSPLLNEQFF,TGTGCCAGCTCACCACTTCTCAATGAGCAGTTCTTC
TRBJ1-1,TRBV6-2/TRBV6-3,few,TRBD1,CASSSKQGAGGTEAFF,TGTGCCAGCAGTTCTAAACAGGGGGCAGGGGGCACTGAAGCTTTCTTT
TRBJ2-7,TRBV24-1,many,NA,CATSDSTGPYEQYF,TGTGCCACCAGTGACTCGACAGGTCCCTACGAGCAGTACTTC
TRBJ2-1,TRBV3-1,NA,TRBD1,CASSPNTGGPNEQFF,TGTGCCAGCAGCCCTAATACAGGGGGTCCCAATGAGCAGTTCTTC
TRBJ2-5,TRBV20-1,many,NA,CSASSPNRQETQYF,TGCAGTGCTAGCTCGCCCAACCGGCAAGAGACCCAGTACTTC
TRBJ2-7,TRBV5-5,many,NA,CASSLAQGSYEQYF,TGTGCCAGCAGCTTGGCCCAGGGTTCCTACGAGCAGTACTTC
TRBJ2-6,TRBV6-2/TRBV6-3,few,NA,CASSSTGSGANVLTF,TGTGCCAGCAGTTCGACGGGCTCTGGGGCCAACGTCCTGACTTTC
TRBJ2-7,TRBV6-2/TRBV6-3,NA,TRBD2,CASTRPSGGSYEQYF,TGTGCCAGCACCCGTCCTAGCGGGGGTTCCTACGAGCAGTACTTC
TRBJ2-7,TRBV30,few,NA,CAWNAGGTGSYEQYF,TGTGCCTGGAATGCAGGGGGGACCGGGAGCTACGAGCAGTACTTC
TRBJ2-5,TRBV20-1,NA,NA,CSARTRRGQETQYF,TGCAGTGCTAGAACGAGGAGGGGGCAAGAGACCCAGTACTTC
TRBJ2-3,TRBV6-5,NA,TRBD1,CASSKLQGFGTDTQYF,TGTGCCAGCAGTAAACTACAGGGGTTCGGCACAGATACGCAGTATTTT
TRBJ1-4,TRBV7-8,few,NA,CASSLEAGGREKLFF,TGTGCCAGCAGCTTAGAAGCGGGGGGTCGTGAAAAACTGTTTTTT
TRBJ2-3,TRBV5-5,NA,NA,CASGHPPRSTDTQYF,TGTGCCTCCGGCCACCCACCGAGGAGCACAGATACGCAGTATTTT
TRBJ2-7,TRBV19,NA,TRBD1,CASSEGGAPPNEQYF,TGTGCCAGTAGTGAAGGGGGCGCGCCCCCTAACGAGCAGTACTTC
TRBJ2-1,TRBV5-1,NA,TRBD2,CASSGGRANEQFF,TGCGCCAGCAGTGGAGGGAGGGCGAATGAGCAGTTCTTC
TRBJ1-5,TRBV2,few,NA,CASRRDRPVQWPQHF,TGTGCCAGCAGACGGGACCGACCGGTGCAATGGCCCCAGCATTTT
TRBJ2-3,TRBV7-2,NA,NA,CASENVQQGTNTQYF,TGTGCGAGCGAAAATGTACAACAGGGCACGAATACGCAGTATTTT
TRBJ1-1,TRBV6-6,NA,NA,CASKSRDLDQAFF,TGTGCCAGCAAATCGCGGGACCTAGACCAAGCTTTCTTT
TRBJ2-7,TRBV5-1,few,TRBD1,CASSLEPGGEYEQYF,TGCGCCAGCAGCTTGGAGCCAGGGGGCGAATACGAGCAGTACTTC
TRBJ2-7,TRBV7-9,NA,NA,CASSLVGPGREQYF,TGTGCCAGCAGCTTAGTTGGTCCGGGGCGCGAGCAGTACTTC
TRBJ2-1,TRBV20-1,few,NA,CSASIGLANEQFF,TGCAGTGCTAGTATAGGTCTAGCCAATGAGCAGTTCTTC
TRBJ2-5,TRBV4-3,NA,NA,CASSPQHQETQYF,TGCGCCAGCAGCCCCCAGCACCAAGAGACCCAGTACTTC
TRBJ2-1,TRBV6-2/TRBV6-3,few,TRBD2,CASTNSGGKNNEQFF,TGTGCCAGCACCAATAGCGGGGGAAAAAACAATGAGCAGTTCTTC
TRBJ2-7,TRBV20-1,NA,NA,CSARPASGSSYEQYF,TGCAGTGCTAGACCAGCCAGCGGAAGCTCCTACGAGCAGTACTTC
TRBJ2-2,TRBV30,NA,NA,CAWKLRGLDTGELFF,TGTGCCTGGAAATTAAGGGGCCTGGACACCGGGGAGCTGTTTTTT
TRBJ1-1,TRBV2,many,NA,CASRRENRAEAFF,TGTGCCAGCCGAAGGGAAAACAGAGCTGAAGCTTTCTTT
TRBJ2-3,TRBV6-6,NA,NA,CASSYSRDRRDTQYF,TGTGCCAGCAGTTACTCCAGGGATAGAAGAGATACGCAGTATTTT
TRBJ2-3,TRBV28,few,NA,CASRVIGETDTQYF,TGTGCCAGCAGGGTCATCGGGGAGACAGATACGCAGTATTTT
TRBJ2-7,TRBV29-1,NA,TRBD1,CSATSGTVTHEQYF,TGCAGCGCAACCTCCGGGACAGTAACCCACGAGCAGTACTTC
TRBJ2-1,TRBV11-2,medium-sized,NA,CASSIAGSYEQFF,TGTGCCAGCAGCATTGCAGGGTCTTATGAGCAGTTCTTC
TRBJ2-5,TRBV7-6,NA,NA,CASSWGDAPFQETQYF,TGTGCCAGCAGCTGGGGGGACGCCCCGTTCCAAGAGACCCAGTACTTC
TRBJ2-2,TRBV2,many,NA,CASSVWDTGELFF,TGTGCCAGCAGTGTATGGGACACCGGGGAGCTGTTTTTT
TRBJ2-3,TRBV5-1,NA,NA,CASGSGTSTDTQYF,TGCGCCAGCGGCTCAGGGACTAGCACAGATACGCAGTATTTT
TRBJ1-1,TRBV6-5,few,NA,CASSYSSVGAGLTEAFF,TGTGCCAGCAGTTACTCTAGCGTGGGCGCTGGTCTCACTGAAGCTTTCTTT
TRBJ1-5,TRBV7-2,many,NA,CASSPGVDQPQHF,TGTGCCAGCAGCCCAGGTGTTGACCAGCCCCAGCATTTT
TRBJ2-1,TRBV27,few,NA,CASTRYGGGSYNEQFF,TGTGCCAGCACCCGGTATGGGGGCGGCTCCTACAATGAGCAGTTCTTC
TRBJ1-2,TRBV20-1,many,NA,CSARLQARGYTF,TGCAGTGCCAGACTACAAGCGCGCGGCTACACCTTC
TRBJ1-2,TRBV5-1,few,NA,CASSLSSGKQYGYTF,TGCGCCAGCAGCCTATCCTCCGGGAAGCAATATGGCTACACCTTC
TRBJ2-5,TRBV5-1,NA,NA,CASSLLPTGFQETQYF,TGCGCCAGCAGCTTACTACCGACAGGATTCCAAGAGACCCAGTACTTC
TRBJ2-1,TRBV7-2,NA,NA,CASRLVPPREQFF,TGTGCCAGCAGGCTAGTACCTCCCAGGGAGCAGTTCTTC
TRBJ2-1,TRBV7-2,many,NA,CASSRVSRDVEQFF,TGTGCCAGCAGCCGAGTGTCCCGGGACGTCGAGCAGTTCTTC